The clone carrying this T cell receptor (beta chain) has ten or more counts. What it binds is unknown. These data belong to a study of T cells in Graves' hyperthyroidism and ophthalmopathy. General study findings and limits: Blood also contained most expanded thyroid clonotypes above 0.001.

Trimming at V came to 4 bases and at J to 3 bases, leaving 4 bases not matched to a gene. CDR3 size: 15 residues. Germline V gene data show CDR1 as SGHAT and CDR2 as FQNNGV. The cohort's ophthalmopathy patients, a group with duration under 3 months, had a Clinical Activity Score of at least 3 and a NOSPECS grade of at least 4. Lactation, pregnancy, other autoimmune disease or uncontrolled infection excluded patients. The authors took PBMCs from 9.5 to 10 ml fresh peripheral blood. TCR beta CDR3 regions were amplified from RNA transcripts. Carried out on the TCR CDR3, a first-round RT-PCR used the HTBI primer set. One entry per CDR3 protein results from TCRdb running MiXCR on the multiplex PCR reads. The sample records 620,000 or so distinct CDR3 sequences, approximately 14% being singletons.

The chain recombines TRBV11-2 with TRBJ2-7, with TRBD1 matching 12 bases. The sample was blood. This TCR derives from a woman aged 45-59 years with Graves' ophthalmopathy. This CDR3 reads CASSSGQGAFYEQYF. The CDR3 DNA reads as TGTGCCAGCAGCTCGGGACAGGGGGCTTTCTACGAGCAGTACTTC.